A single sample is the source of the 9 T cell receptor beta chains below, sequenced in a study of shared clonotypes between healthy human individuals. Using immunoSEQ multiplex PCR, the repertoire was profiled, and TCRdb retains in-frame clones only, with some absent. The table includes roughly 1.5 million clones, around 98% detected once. Material for sequencing was naive CD4+ T cells sorted from blood. Subset here: CD45RA+ positively selected. The source of these receptors is a man aged 25-45 years in good health.

The rearrangement links TRBV4-2 to TRBJ2-7; TRBD2 matches 12 bases. Germline CDR1 LGHNA, CDR2 YNFKEQ. The CDR3 has 15 amino acids. V shed 6 bases, J shed 7 bases, and the junction held 10 bases outside the gene matches. In DNA, the CDR3 is TGTGCCAGCAGACCAGCGACTAGCGGGAGTATTGAGCAGTACTTC. It encodes CASRPATSGSIEQYF.

V gene TRBV19 combines with J gene TRBJ1-1; no definite D call. The ends were cut back, 7 bases at V and 1 base at J, with 10 bases in the middle. The V gene's germline CDR1 is LNHDA and CDR2 SQIVND (reference sequence). This CDR3 contains 13 residues. The CDR3 is CASISRRNTEAFF. The CDR3 bases are TGTGCCAGTATTAGTCGCAGGAACACTGAAGCTTTCTTT. Using reference TRBV19 and TRBJ1-1 for the parts outside the CDR3, the full variable domain is DGGITQSPKYLFRKEGQNVTLSCEQNLNHDAMYWYRQDPGQGLRLIYYSQIVNDFQKGDIAEGYSVSREKKESFPLTVTSAQKNPTAFYLCASISRRNTEAFFGQGTRLTVV.

The V and J genes are TRBV11-2 and TRBJ2-1, with TRBD2 matching over 8 bases. The V segment lost 1 base and the J segment 6 bases; nucleotides outside the gene matches: 5. The germline V gene encodes CDR1 SGHAT and CDR2 FQNNGV. The CDR3 has 15 residues. The DNA of the CDR3 is TGTGCCAGCAGCTTAGGAGCTAGCGGGCTCAATGAGCAGTTCTTC. This sequence encodes CASSLGASGLNEQFF.

The V call is TRBV5-1, the J call TRBJ1-4; D is undetermined. CDR1 SGHRS and CDR2 YFSETQ come from the germline V gene. The CDR3 length is 15 residues. V was pared by 4 bases and J by 2 bases, with 12 bases between. The CDR3 region is CASSEDQVTNEKLFF. DNA for the CDR3: TGCGCCAGCAGCGAAGACCAGGTGACTAATGAAAAACTGTTTTTT.

The J gene is TRBJ1-5, the V gene TRBV28; D is unresolved. The CDR3 is 17 amino acids. Trimming stripped 6 bases from V and 0 bases from J, with 18 bases between. Germline lookup yields CDR1 MDHEN and CDR2 SYDVKM. The chain's CDR3 is CASSTTMVAVSNQPQHF. The CDR3 region has the DNA TGTGCCAGCAGCACTACTATGGTGGCAGTTAGCAATCAGCCCCAGCATTTT. Supplemented by reference TRBV28 and TRBJ1-5, the full variable domain reads DVKVTQSSRYLVKRTGEKVFLECVQDMDHENMFWYRQDPGLGLRLIYFSYDVKMKEKGDIPEGYSVSREKKERFSLILESASTNQTSMYLCASSTTMVAVSNQPQHFGDGTRLSIL.

The chain combines TRBV7-8 with TRBJ2-3; 9 nucleotides align to TRBD2. Germline V gene sequence: CDR1 SGHVS, CDR2 FQNEAQ. This CDR3 has 17 residues. V dropped 5 bases and J dropped 6; count of bases not matched to a gene: 15. The CDR3 protein is CASSTRGGGRDTDTQYF. CDR3 bases: TGTGCCAGCAGCACCCGCGGGGGCGGGAGGGACACGGATACGCAGTATTTT.

The sample holds one count of this clone. For the CDR3, the DNA is TGTGCCATCAGTGGGAGACAGGCCCGCACAGATACGCAGTATTTT. The encoded protein is CAISGRQARTDTQYF. V usage is TRBV10-3 and J usage is TRBJ2-3; TRBD1 is a possible D gene (6 bases). The CDR3 consists of 15 residues. V lost 4 bases and J 1 base, leaving 12 bases between the germline ends. Germline lookup yields CDR1 ENHRY and CDR2 SYGVKD.

The J gene is TRBJ2-7, the V gene TRBV15; perhaps TRBD1 as D (5 bases). Trimming shortened V by 8 bases and J by 5 bases, and 19 bases separated the two germline ends. The CDR3 runs 14 residues. Germline V gene data show CDR1 as LNHNV and CDR2 as YYDKDF (reference sequence). This CDR3 reads CATGSRGLFDEQYF. The CDR3 bases are TGTGCCACCGGTAGTAGGGGTCTATTCGACGAGCAGTACTTC.

The V call is TRBV11-2, the J call TRBJ1-1; tentatively, D is TRBD1 (5 bases). The germline V and J ends were trimmed by 1 base and 3 bases, with 12 bases remaining between them. The length of the CDR3 is 15 residues. Germline CDR1 and CDR2: SGHAT and FQNNGV. The CDR3 here is CASSLGQGPDTEAFF. CDR3 DNA sequence: TGTGCCAGCAGCTTAGGGCAGGGCCCAGACACTGAAGCTTTCTTT.